The source of this TCR beta chain is a study of CD8 T cells in Susac syndrome. Turning to the study itself: Sequenced Susac syndrome patients included roughly six with clinically active disease and about eight in remission. The study, taken as a whole, reports: Individuals included in the TCR sequencing and HLA analysis were acknowledged by the study to be relatively few in number. The CD4+ T cell repertoires from Susac syndrome exhibited no clonal expansion.

Note on this clonotype: Its specificity is not known.

Germline V gene data show CDR1 as MNHNS and CDR2 as SASEGT. V dropped 6 bases and J dropped 1 base, with 12 bases sitting between them. The CDR3 length is 14 residues. The RNA input was roughly 0.5 to 1 ug, and it was reverse transcribed with random hexamers. In TCRdb, the immunoSEQ multiplex PCR reads were re-called with MiXCR into one record per CDR3 protein. Of approximately 180,000 distinct CDR3 sequences listed, about 93% are singletons. The chain links TRBV6-1 to TRBJ2-5, with D unclear. The sample was CD4+ T cells from PBMCs. The TCR was taken from a human donor with Susac syndrome. As DNA, the CDR3 is TGTGCCAGCAGGTTGCAAGCATTCCAAGAGACCCAGTACTTC. This translates into CASRLQAFQETQYF.